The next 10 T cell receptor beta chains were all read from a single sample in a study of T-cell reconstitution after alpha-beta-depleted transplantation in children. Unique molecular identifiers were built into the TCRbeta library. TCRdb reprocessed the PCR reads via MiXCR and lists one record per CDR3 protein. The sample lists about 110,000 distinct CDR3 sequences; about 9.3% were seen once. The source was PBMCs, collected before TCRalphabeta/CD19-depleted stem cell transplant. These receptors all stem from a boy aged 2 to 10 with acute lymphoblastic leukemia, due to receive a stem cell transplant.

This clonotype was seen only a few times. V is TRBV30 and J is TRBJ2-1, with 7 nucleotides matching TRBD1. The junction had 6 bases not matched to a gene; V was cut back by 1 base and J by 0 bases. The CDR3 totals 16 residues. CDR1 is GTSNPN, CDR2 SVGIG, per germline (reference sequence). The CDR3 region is CAWSAGGAASYNEQFF. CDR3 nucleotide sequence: TGTGCCTGGAGTGCAGGGGGAGCGGCCTCCTACAATGAGCAGTTCTTC. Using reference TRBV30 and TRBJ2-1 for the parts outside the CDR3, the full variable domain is SQTIHQWPATLVQPVGSPLSLECTVEGTSNPNLYWYRQAAGRGLQLLFYSVGIGQISSEVPQNLSASRPQDRQFILSSKKLLLSDSGFYLCAWSAGGAASYNEQFFGPGTRLTVL.

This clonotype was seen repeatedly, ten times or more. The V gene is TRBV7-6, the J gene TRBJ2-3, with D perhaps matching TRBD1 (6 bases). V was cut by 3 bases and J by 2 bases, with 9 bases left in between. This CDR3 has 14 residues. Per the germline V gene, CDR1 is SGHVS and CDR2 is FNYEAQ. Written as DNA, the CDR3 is TGTGCCAGCAGCTTCGGACAGCACACAGATACGCAGTATTTT. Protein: CASSFGQHTDTQYF.

The CDR3 protein is CASSFRDLDEQYF. The CDR3 DNA is TGTGCCAGCAGCTTCCGGGATTTGGACGAGCAGTACTTC. The chain has TRBV27 and TRBJ2-7; D is possibly TRBD2 (5 bases). Trimming cost V 6 bases and J 5 bases, with 14 bases left between them. Germline lookup yields CDR1 MNHEY and CDR2 SMNVEV (reference sequence). The CDR3 runs to 13 residues.

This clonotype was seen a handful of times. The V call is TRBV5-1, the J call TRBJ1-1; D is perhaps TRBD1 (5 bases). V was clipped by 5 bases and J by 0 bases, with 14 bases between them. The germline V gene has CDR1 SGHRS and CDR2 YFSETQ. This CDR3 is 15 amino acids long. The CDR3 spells CASRRGTLLNTEAFF. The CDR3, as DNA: TGCGCCAGCAGAAGGGGAACTCTCCTGAACACTGAAGCTTTCTTT.

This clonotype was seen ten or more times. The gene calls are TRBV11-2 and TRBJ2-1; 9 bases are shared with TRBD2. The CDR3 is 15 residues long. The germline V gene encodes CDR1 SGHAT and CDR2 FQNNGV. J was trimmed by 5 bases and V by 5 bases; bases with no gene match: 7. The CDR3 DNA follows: TGTGCCAGCAGCCCCAGCGGGAGGCCCAACAATGAGCAGTTCTTC. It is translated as CASSPSGRPNNEQFF.

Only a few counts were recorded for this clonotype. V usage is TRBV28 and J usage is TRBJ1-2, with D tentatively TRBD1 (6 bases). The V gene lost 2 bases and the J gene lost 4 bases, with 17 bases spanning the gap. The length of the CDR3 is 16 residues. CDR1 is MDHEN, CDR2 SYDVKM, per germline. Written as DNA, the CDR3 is TGTGCCAGCAGTTTAAGGTCCCTACAGGGACCCTATGGCTACACCTTC. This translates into CASSLRSLQGPYGYTF.

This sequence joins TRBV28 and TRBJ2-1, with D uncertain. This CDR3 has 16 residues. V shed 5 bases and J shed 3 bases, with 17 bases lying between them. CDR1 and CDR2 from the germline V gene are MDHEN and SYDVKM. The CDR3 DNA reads TGTGCCAGCAGTCTCACCCCGTTCCGCAACTACAATGAGCAGTTCTTC. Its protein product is CASSLTPFRNYNEQFF. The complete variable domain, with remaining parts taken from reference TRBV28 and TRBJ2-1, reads DVKVTQSSRYLVKRTGEKVFLECVQDMDHENMFWYRQDPGLGLRLIYFSYDVKMKEKGDIPEGYSVSREKKERFSLILESASTNQTSMYLCASSLTPFRNYNEQFFGPGTRLTVL.

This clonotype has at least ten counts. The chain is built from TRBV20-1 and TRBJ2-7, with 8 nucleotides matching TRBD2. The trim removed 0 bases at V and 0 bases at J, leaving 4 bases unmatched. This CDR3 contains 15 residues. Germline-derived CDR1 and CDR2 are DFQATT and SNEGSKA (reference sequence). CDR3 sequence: CSARETSGSSYEQYF. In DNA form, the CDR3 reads TGCAGTGCTAGAGAAACTAGCGGAAGCTCCTACGAGCAGTACTTC.

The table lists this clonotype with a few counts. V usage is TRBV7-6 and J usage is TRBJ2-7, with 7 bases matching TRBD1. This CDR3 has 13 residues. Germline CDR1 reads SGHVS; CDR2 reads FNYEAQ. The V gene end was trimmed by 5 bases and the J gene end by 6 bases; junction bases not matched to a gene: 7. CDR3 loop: CASSPVQGVEQYF. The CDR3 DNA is TGTGCCAGCAGCCCCGTCCAGGGGGTCGAGCAGTACTTC.

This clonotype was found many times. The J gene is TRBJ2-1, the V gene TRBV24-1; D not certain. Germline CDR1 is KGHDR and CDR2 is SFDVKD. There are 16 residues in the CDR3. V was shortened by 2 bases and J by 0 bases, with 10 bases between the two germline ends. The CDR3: CATSDSAFSSYNEQFF. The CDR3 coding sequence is TGTGCCACCAGTGATTCGGCGTTTAGCTCCTACAATGAGCAGTTCTTC.